This passage covers 30 T cell receptor beta chains from one sample sequenced in a study of CD8 T cell repertoires and HIV-1 epitope variants. Using immunoSEQ multiplex PCR, the repertoire was profiled, and TCRdb retains in-frame clones only, with some absent. The sample shows 80,000 to 95,000 clones, roughly 80% of them seen only once. Sequencing used uncultured baseline CD8+ T cells from peripheral blood mononuclear cells (PBMCs). The receptors originated from a male donor with HIV.

The sample holds one count of this clone. This rearrangement joins TRBV6-6 to TRBJ1-1, with 7 bases matching TRBD1. This CDR3 is built from 14 residues. Trimming cost V 0 bases and J 3 bases; bases outside gene matches: 1. Germline CDR1 reads MNHNY; CDR2 reads SVGAGI (reference sequence). CDR3 protein: CASSYSTGDTEAFF. The CDR3 bases are TGTGCCAGCAGTTACTCCACAGGGGACACTGAAGCTTTCTTT.

The chain couples TRBV10-3 to TRBJ1-2; D is possibly TRBD1 (5 bases). Germline CDR1 ENHRY, CDR2 SYGVKD. This CDR3 spans 14 amino acids. Trimming pared 0 bases from V and 2 bases from J, leaving 7 bases between. Here the CDR3 DNA reads TGTGCCATCAGTGAGTCGACAGAGAACTATGGCTACACCTTC. Protein: CAISESTENYGYTF.

The chain recombines TRBV5-6 with TRBJ2-3; 8 bases are a match to TRBD2. V lost 4 bases and J lost 0; bases outside the gene matches: 7. In germline, CDR1 is SGHDT, CDR2 YYEEEE. The CDR3 length is 16 residues. CDR3 DNA: TGTGCCAGCAGCCCCGGGAGGGCGGATAGCACAGATACGCAGTATTTT. It is translated as CASSPGRADSTDTQYF.

The sample holds one count of this clone. CDR3 loop: CASSQSPQGPYGYTF. The CDR3 DNA reads as TGTGCCAGCAGCCAAAGTCCCCAGGGCCCCTATGGCTACACCTTC. The chain carries TRBV9 and TRBJ1-2; possible D gene TRBD1, 5 bases. Germline CDR1 SGDLS, CDR2 YYNGEE. The ends were cut back, 4 bases at V and 4 bases at J, with 17 bases in the middle. The CDR3 is 15 residues long.

The chain is built from TRBV16 and TRBJ1-2, with TRBD1 as a possible D gene (6 bases). The CDR3 length is 14 residues. Germline V gene sequence: CDR1 KGHSY, CDR2 FQNENV. V was cut by 0 bases and J by 5 bases, with 10 bases left in between. DNA for the CDR3: TGTGCCAGCAGCCAATCGGACAGCCCTTATGGCTACACCTTC. It is translated as CASSQSDSPYGYTF.

V gene TRBV23-1 combines with J gene TRBJ2-1, with a tentative D call TRBD2 (6 bases). TRBV23-1 is annotated as an ORF whose role is uncertain. Deletions cut 4 bases from V and 0 bases from J, with 10 bases between. The CDR3 has 15 amino acids. The CDR3 nucleotides read TGCGCCAGCAGTCTAGCGGCGGGCTCCTACAATGAGCAGTTCTTC. This encodes CASSLAAGSYNEQFF.

The V call is TRBV29-1, the J call TRBJ2-3; D possibly corresponds to TRBD2 (5 bases). This CDR3 has 16 amino acids. Germline V lookup: CDR1 SQVTM, CDR2 ANQGSEA. V was shortened by 1 base and J by 1 base, with 15 bases between the two germline ends. The CDR3 bases are TGCAGCGTTGAAGGTCAAGTAGCGTTTGGCACAGATACGCAGTATTTT. It specifies CSVEGQVAFGTDTQYF.

V and J are TRBV7-9 and TRBJ1-1; D gene ambiguous. The CDR3 has 14 residues. Germline assignment: CDR1 SEHNR and CDR2 FQNEAQ (reference sequence). Trimming took 4 bases from V and 2 from J, leaving 11 bases between them. For the CDR3, the DNA is TGTGCCAGCAGCTCGACCCCACACAACACTGAAGCTTTCTTT. It encodes CASSSTPHNTEAFF.

V and J are TRBV5-1 and TRBJ1-4; D might be TRBD1 (6 bases). V was cut by 4 bases and J by 5 bases, with 9 bases left in between. Germline CDR1 SGHRS, CDR2 YFSETQ. This CDR3 is 13 amino acids long. CDR3 sequence reads: CASSRDKNEKLFF. CDR3 DNA sequence: TGCGCCAGCAGCCGGGACAAGAATGAAAAACTGTTTTTT.

CDR3 bases: TGTGCCAGCAGCCAAGAAAGGGCCAACGGGAGATTTCTGAAGGAGACCCAGTACTTC. Translating it yields CASSQERANGRFLKETQYF. The V call is TRBV14, the J call TRBJ2-5; a possible D gene is TRBD2 (6 bases). Trimming took 0 bases from V and 5 from J, leaving 25 bases between them. Germline V gene data show CDR1 as SGHDN and CDR2 as FVKESK. This CDR3 is built from 19 residues.

This clone was detected only a few times. The rearrangement uses TRBV19 and TRBJ2-1; D gene uncertain. Germline CDR1 reads LNHDA; CDR2 reads SQIVND (reference sequence). V was clipped by 8 bases and J by 8 bases, with 10 bases between them. CDR3 size: 11 residues. DNA for the CDR3: TGTGCCAGTCTCGGAGTTGATGAGCAGTTCTTC. Amino acid sequence: CASLGVDEQFF.

The CDR3 region has the DNA TGTGCCAGCAGCTTAGGGTGGGGTTTCTGGAATGAGCAGTTCTTC. This encodes CASSLGWGFWNEQFF. The chain is built from TRBV11-2 and TRBJ2-1; D unclear. The V gene's germline CDR1 is SGHAT and CDR2 FQNNGV. The CDR3 sequence is 15 residues long. V lost 1 base and J lost 7, with 14 bases in between.

The V gene is TRBV27, the J gene TRBJ2-1; D may correspond to TRBD1 or TRBD2 (5 bases each). The CDR3 has 15 residues. Germline CDR1 and CDR2: MNHEY and SMNVEV (reference sequence). The ends were cut back, 6 bases at V and 5 bases at J, with 17 bases in the middle. CDR3 sequence reads: CASSDGTGENNEQFF. The CDR3 coding sequence is TGTGCCAGCAGCGACGGGACCGGAGAGAACAATGAGCAGTTCTTC.

This chain joins TRBV7-9 and TRBJ1-4; weak D call: TRBD1 (6 bases). Trimming removed 4 bases from V and 3 bases from J, with 12 bases in between. The CDR3 runs 15 residues. CDR1 is SEHNR, CDR2 FQNEAQ, per germline (reference sequence). CDR3 sequence reads: CASSSTGISNEKLFF. The CDR3 DNA reads TGTGCCAGCAGCTCAACAGGGATATCTAATGAAAAACTGTTTTTT.

The CDR3 DNA reads TGTGCCAGCAGTCTCGACGGTGAGGTCTATGGCTACACCTTC. The encoded protein is CASSLDGEVYGYTF. The chain employs TRBV28 and TRBJ1-2, with D unresolved. V lost 5 bases, J lost 4 bases, and 14 bases lay in between. CDR1 and CDR2 from the germline V gene are MDHEN and SYDVKM. This CDR3 has 14 amino acids.

This clone was observed a single time. The chain combines TRBV7-2 with TRBJ2-7; D is possibly TRBD1 (6 bases). This CDR3 region has 13 residues. V gave up 7 bases and J gave up 5 bases, with 15 bases separating them. CDR1 and CDR2 (germline): SGHTA, FQGNSA. The CDR3 reads CASIGGFPHEQYF. The DNA for the CDR3 is TGTGCCAGCATAGGGGGATTTCCCCACGAGCAGTACTTC.

The V and J genes are TRBV28 and TRBJ2-7; tentatively, D is TRBD2 (5 bases). The CDR3 has 13 amino acids. The V end was cut by 3 bases, the J end by 6 bases, with 12 bases between. Per germline, CDR1 MDHEN and CDR2 SYDVKM. The DNA for the CDR3 is TGTGCCAGCAGTTTCGGAGGACCGGGCGAGCAGTACTTC. Translated, it gives CASSFGGPGEQYF.

The gene calls are TRBV10-3 and TRBJ2-7, with 8 nucleotides matching TRBD1. The CDR3 has 15 residues. The germline CDR1 and CDR2 sequences are ENHRY and SYGVKD. J lost 0 bases, V lost 6 bases, and 7 bases had no gene match. CDR3 sequence: CAIRGTGPSSYEQYF. CDR3 bases: TGTGCCATCAGAGGGACAGGCCCGAGCTCCTACGAGCAGTACTTC.

This chain links TRBV4-3 with TRBJ1-1, with D possibly TRBD1 on 5 matching bases. V was clipped by 1 base and J by 0 bases, with 9 bases between them. The CDR3 extends over 15 amino acids. CDR1 LGHNA and CDR2 YSLEER come from the germline V gene. The CDR3 DNA reads TGCGCCAGCAGCCAAGGAGACAGTTTGAACACTGAAGCTTTCTTT. Translated, it gives CASSQGDSLNTEAFF.

This clone was seen a few times. The chain recombines TRBV2 with TRBJ1-4, with a weak D call TRBD1 (6 bases). This CDR3 is built from 14 residues. The germline V gene encodes CDR1 SNHLY and CDR2 FYNNEI. Trimming removed 3 bases at V and 10 bases at J, with 15 bases between. The CDR3 nucleotides read TGTGCCAGCAGTGAGGGGGCTTTAGGGGGAAAACTGTTTTTT. Translating gives CASSEGALGGKLFF.

The V call is TRBV5-6, the J call TRBJ2-3; tentative D call: TRBD2 (6 bases). The ends were cut back, 2 bases at V and 0 bases at J, with 10 bases in the middle. Germline loops: CDR1 SGHDT, CDR2 YYEEEE. The CDR3 is 15 residues long. This CDR3 reads CASSFVAASTDTQYF. The CDR3 region has the DNA TGTGCCAGCAGCTTTGTAGCGGCTAGCACAGATACGCAGTATTTT.

The chain links TRBV9 to TRBJ2-1, with 9 nucleotides matching TRBD2. CDR3 length equals 15 residues. J gave up 9 bases and V 2 bases, and 9 bases lay outside the gene matches. From germline, CDR1 is SGDLS and CDR2 YYNGEE. This CDR3 is CASSVASGEWVEQFF. In DNA form, the CDR3 reads TGTGCCAGCAGCGTTGCTAGCGGGGAGTGGGTTGAGCAGTTCTTC.

The rearrangement uses TRBV6-5 and TRBJ2-3; TRBD2 matches at 12 bases. Germline CDR1 and CDR2: MNHEY and SVGAGI. CDR3 length: 16 amino acids. With 0 bases clipped from V and 4 bases from J, the junction kept 2 bases outside the gene matches. CDR3 bases: TGTGCCAGCAGTTACTCCCTAGCGGGGGGGCCAGATACGCAGTATTTT. Protein product: CASSYSLAGGPDTQYF.

This clone is a singleton in its sample. The chain employs TRBV6-5 and TRBJ2-3; tentatively, D is TRBD1 (6 bases). Trimming removed 7 bases from V and 1 base from J, with 12 bases in between. This CDR3 has 14 amino acids. The germline V gene encodes CDR1 MNHEY and CDR2 SVGAGI. The CDR3 nucleotides read TGTGCCAGCACCACAGGGTATGGCACAGATACGCAGTATTTT. Translation gives CASTTGYGTDTQYF.

The chain is built from TRBV6-1 and TRBJ2-7; 10 bases agree with TRBD1. The CDR3 is 14 amino acids. Germline V CDR1 and CDR2: MNHNS, SASEGT. V trimming: 0 bases; J trimming: 6 bases; junction bases outside the gene matches: 2. The CDR3 spells CASSEAGQGVEQYF. DNA of the CDR3: TGTGCCAGCAGTGAAGCTGGACAGGGGGTCGAGCAGTACTTC.

The V call is TRBV4-1, the J call TRBJ2-1; TRBD2 matches 12 bases. J lost 3 bases, V lost 0 bases, and 6 bases had no gene match. The CDR3 runs 18 residues. Germline CDR1 and CDR2: MGHRA and YSYEKL. In DNA, the CDR3 is TGCGCCAGCAGCCAAGATTTCACTAGCGGGAGGTTCTACAATGAGCAGTTCTTC. It codes for CASSQDFTSGRFYNEQFF.

The chain uses TRBV4-1 and TRBJ2-7, with 9 bases aligning to TRBD2. Germline CDR1 reads MGHRA; CDR2 reads YSYEKL. The CDR3 consists of 17 residues. J gave up 5 bases and V 1 base, and 12 bases lay outside the gene matches. CDR3 protein: CASSQAGGLAGFDEQYF. The CDR3 DNA reads as TGCGCCAGCAGCCAAGCCGGTGGGCTAGCGGGGTTCGACGAGCAGTACTTC.

This clone was seen more than once but under ten times. V usage is TRBV7-9 and J usage is TRBJ2-1; the D is unclear. Germline assignment: CDR1 SEHNR and CDR2 FQNEAQ (reference sequence). The V and J ends lost 5 bases and 5 bases respectively, with 4 bases between them. The CDR3 is 11 residues long. The CDR3 DNA is TGTGCCAGCAGCCAGGACAATGAGCAGTTCTTC. It encodes CASSQDNEQFF.

The J gene is TRBJ1-1, the V gene TRBV30, with a weak D call TRBD1 (5 bases). The V gene lost 3 bases and the J gene lost 3 bases, with 14 bases spanning the gap. Germline V lookup: CDR1 GTSNPN, CDR2 SVGIG (reference sequence). The CDR3 has 14 amino acids. CDR3 residues: CAWRFMGGDTEAFF. The CDR3 region has the DNA TGTGCCTGGAGGTTTATGGGGGGGGACACTGAAGCTTTCTTT.

V is TRBV5-6 and J is TRBJ1-2, with D perhaps matching TRBD1 (5 bases). In germline, CDR1 is SGHDT, CDR2 YYEEEE. CDR3 length equals 13 residues. Trimming left V 1 base short and J 8 bases short, with 12 bases between. CDR3: CASSLYGGDGYTF. As DNA, the CDR3 is TGTGCCAGCAGCTTGTATGGGGGTGACGGCTACACCTTC.